This T cell receptor (beta chain) came from a study of CD8 T cells in ankylosing spondylitis. Quantitative molecular-barcoded 5'-RACE generated the TCR beta libraries. TCRdb processed the 5' RACE reads anew with MiXCR; each CDR3 protein has one entry. The data show around 150,000 distinct CDR3 sequences, around 19% seen once. The study, taken as a whole, reports: The clones that were linked to disease were reported to be significantly enriched in matched synovial fluid samples from ankylosing spondylitis patients.

The V gene lost 1 base and the J gene lost 0 bases, with 8 bases spanning the gap. This CDR3 spans 15 amino acids. The germline V gene has CDR1 SGHAT and CDR2 FQNNGV. In this sample, this clonotype turned up a few times. No antigen is known for it. What was sequenced was blood, either unsorted or a sorted T cell fraction (not recorded which). The chain has TRBV11-2 and TRBJ2-3; tentatively, D is TRBD2 (6 bases). The origin of this receptor is a male donor with ankylosing spondylitis or in good health (not recorded which). Here the CDR3 reads CASSLGGGSTDTQYF. CDR3 nucleotide sequence: TGTGCCAGCAGCTTAGGCGGAGGGAGCACAGATACGCAGTATTTT.